Below are 17 T cell receptor beta chains sequenced from a single sample in a study of beta chain features in type 1 diabetes. The investigators reverse transcribed all of the isolated RNA, so they sequenced expressed TCRB transcripts. TCRdb's table, derived via immunoSEQ multiplex PCR, lists solely in-frame clones and lacks some. The table lists 400,000 to 550,000 clones, over 9.5% of them singletons. Sequenced: naive CD4+ T cells from blood. These receptors came from a young woman in good health.

This clone was seen more than once but under ten times. J is TRBJ2-5 and V is TRBV2; 10 nucleotides align to TRBD1. The length of the CDR3 is 16 residues. The germline V gene encodes CDR1 SNHLY and CDR2 FYNNEI. Unmatched junction bases numbered 9, after V lost 4 bases and J lost 4 bases. The CDR3 DNA is TGTGCCAGCAGTGCGCTTCGGACAGGGGGGGCAGAGACCCAGTACTTC. Translation: CASSALRTGGAETQYF.

The gene calls are TRBV19 and TRBJ2-7; tentative D call: TRBD2 (6 bases). The length of the CDR3 is 19 residues. With 3 bases removed from V and 0 bases from J, the gap between germline ends came to 24 bases. The V gene's germline CDR1 is LNHDA and CDR2 SQIVND (reference sequence). DNA of the CDR3: TGTGCCAGTAGTATTCGGGTCGTTGTTCGCGGGACCGCCTCCTACGAGCAGTACTTC. Amino acids: CASSIRVVVRGTASYEQYF.

The rearrangement joins TRBV13 to TRBJ1-3, with TRBD1 matching 8 bases. CDR3 length: 17 amino acids. The V gene end was trimmed by 1 base and the J gene end by 2 bases; junction bases not matched to a gene: 7. Germline V CDR1 and CDR2: PRHDT, FYEKMQ (reference sequence). In nucleotides, the CDR3 is TGTGCCAGCAGCTTAGAGACCATACAGGGGGCTGGAAACACCATATATTTT. Encoded protein: CASSLETIQGAGNTIYF.

This clone was counted only a few times. The chain combines TRBV14 with TRBJ1-5, with a weak D call TRBD1 (6 bases). Between the trimmed V and J ends, which lost 0 bases and 10 bases, there was a span of 13 bases. The CDR3 has 14 residues. Per germline, CDR1 SGHDN and CDR2 FVKESK. The CDR3 DNA reads as TGTGCCAGCAGCCAAGAGGGGGGCGAGCAACCCCAGCATTTT. Its translation: CASSQEGGEQPQHF.

The chain uses TRBV20-1 and TRBJ1-6; D is ambiguous. Trimming left V 1 base short and J 10 bases short, with 5 bases between. The CDR3 sequence is 11 residues long. Germline lookup yields CDR1 DFQATT and CDR2 SNEGSKA (reference sequence). DNA of the CDR3: TGCAGTGCTAGAGGAGGGTCACCCCTCCACTTT. Translating it yields CSARGGSPLHF.

The chain recombines TRBV25-1 with TRBJ2-7, with 9 bases that match TRBD2. The V gene end was trimmed by 3 bases and the J gene end by 7 bases; junction bases not matched to a gene: 10. The germline CDR1 and CDR2 sequences are MGHDK and SYGVNS. The CDR3 consists of 15 residues. The CDR3 sequence: CASSEASGIPGEQYF. Here the CDR3 DNA reads TGTGCCAGCAGTGAGGCTAGCGGGATACCTGGGGAGCAGTACTTC.

This chain links TRBV5-1 with TRBJ1-1; the D gene is possibly TRBD1 (5 bases). This CDR3 spans 14 amino acids. In germline, CDR1 is SGHRS, CDR2 YFSETQ. Trimming removed 3 bases at V and 4 bases at J, with 13 bases between. CDR3 DNA sequence: TGCGCCAGCAGCTCGGGCAGGGAGGGCACTGAAGCTTTCTTT. It codes for CASSSGREGTEAFF.

The chain recombines TRBV7-6 with TRBJ2-5, with a tentative D call TRBD2 (5 bases). CDR1 SGHVS and CDR2 FNYEAQ come from the germline V gene. This CDR3 contains 16 residues. V lost 5 bases to trimming and J lost 1 base, with 17 bases between them. The CDR3 region is CASSPTLLAGQETQYF. Written as DNA, the CDR3 is TGTGCCAGCAGCCCCACCCTTTTGGCGGGCCAAGAGACCCAGTACTTC.

V usage is TRBV30 and J usage is TRBJ2-2; the match to TRBD1 covers 10 bases. Trimming cost V 3 bases and J 2 bases; bases outside gene matches: 3. The CDR3 loop spans 15 amino acids. Germline-derived CDR1 and CDR2 are GTSNPN and SVGIG (reference sequence). The CDR3: CAWRRTGGNTGELFF. The CDR3 DNA reads as TGTGCCTGGAGGAGGACAGGGGGTAACACCGGGGAGCTGTTTTTT.

This clone has a handful of counts. The same CDR3 also results from other DNA sequences found in this sample. The gene calls are TRBV7-9 and TRBJ1-2, with 8 bases lining up with TRBD1. CDR3 size: 12 residues. The V gene's germline CDR1 is SEHNR and CDR2 FQNEAQ (reference sequence). V dropped 5 bases and J dropped 5; count of bases not matched to a gene: 1. The CDR3 DNA sequence: TGTGCCAGCAGCGGACAGGGTTATGGCTACACCTTC. As protein: CASSGQGYGYTF.

This clone turned up a few times. The chain carries TRBV29-1 and TRBJ2-3, with 9 bases fitting TRBD1. The CDR3 length is 15 residues. Unmatched junction bases numbered 9, after V lost 6 bases and J lost 2 bases. Germline V lookup: CDR1 SQVTM, CDR2 ANQGSEA. The CDR3 DNA sequence: TGCAGCGTGGCACCGGGACAGGGTCTCACAGATACGCAGTATTTT. This translates into CSVAPGQGLTDTQYF.

The gene calls are TRBV7-9 and TRBJ2-3; D not certain. This CDR3 region has 13 residues. Deletions cut 6 bases from V and 6 bases from J, with 13 bases between. The V gene's germline CDR1 is SEHNR and CDR2 FQNEAQ (reference sequence). This CDR3 is CASRLKQTDTQYF. In DNA, the CDR3 is TGTGCCAGCAGGTTAAAGCAGACGGATACGCAGTATTTT.

Here the CDR3 DNA reads TGTGCCAGCAGCTCGACAGGTTATCAGTTCTTC. This encodes CASSSTGYQFF. The chain employs TRBV7-2 and TRBJ2-1; possible D gene TRBD1, 6 bases. This CDR3 is built from 11 residues. CDR1 SGHTA and CDR2 FQGNSA come from the germline V gene. Trimming left V 4 bases short and J 13 bases short, with 11 bases between.

This clone was detected a few times. This same CDR3 is encoded by further DNA sequences in the sample. This chain uses TRBV7-9 with TRBJ2-5; D perhaps matches TRBD2 (5 bases). The CDR3 runs 13 residues. V lost 0 bases and J 4 bases, leaving 6 bases between the germline ends. Germline assignment: CDR1 SEHNR and CDR2 FQNEAQ (reference sequence). In nucleotides, the CDR3 is TGTGCCAGCAGCTTAGCTAGCGTAGAGACCCAGTACTTC. Its protein product is CASSLASVETQYF.

V usage is TRBV5-1 and J usage is TRBJ2-1; 11 positions agree with TRBD2. The germline CDR1 and CDR2 sequences are SGHRS and YFSETQ. The trim removed 3 bases at V and 10 bases at J, leaving 12 bases unmatched. CDR3 size: 16 residues. The CDR3 loop reads CASSWGAASGGQEQFF. The CDR3 region has the DNA TGCGCCAGCAGCTGGGGAGCGGCTAGCGGGGGGCAAGAGCAGTTCTTC.

This rearrangement joins TRBV5-4 to TRBJ2-1; D may be TRBD1 (6 bases). V dropped 2 bases and J dropped 10 bases, with 19 bases sitting between them. The V gene's germline CDR1 is SGHNT and CDR2 YYREEE (reference sequence). This CDR3 has 15 residues. In nucleotides, the CDR3 is TGTGCCAGCAGCTTCCCGAGAAACAGGGAAAAAGAGCAGTTCTTC. As protein: CASSFPRNREKEQFF. Complete variable domain (other parts from reference TRBV5-4 and TRBJ2-1): ETGVTQSPTHLIKTRGQQVTLRCSSQSGHNTVSWYQQALGQGPQFIFQYYREEENGRGNFPPRFSGLQFPNYSSELNVNALELDDSALYLCASSFPRNREKEQFFGPGTRLTVL.

The chain joins TRBV6-5 to TRBJ1-2; D is unresolved. The germline V gene encodes CDR1 MNHEY and CDR2 SVGAGI. Trimming stripped 0 bases from V and 4 bases from J, with 12 bases between. The CDR3 extends over 15 amino acids. CDR3 in amino acids: CASSYSGRSGYGYTF. Here the CDR3 DNA reads TGTGCCAGCAGTTACTCGGGGAGGTCTGGCTATGGCTACACCTTC.